This section outlines one TCR beta chain sequence together with its context. This entry is derived from a study of blood T cell repertoires in COVID-19. Across the whole study: PBMCs, B-cell-depleted T cells, or T cells provided the cDNA or gDNA that made up the material.

TCRdb keeps only in-frame clones here, not all; method: immunoSEQ multiplex PCR. The data hold 200,000 to 250,000 clones, with about 90% observed a single time. The CDR3 is 14 amino acids. CDR1 and CDR2 (germline): MDHEN, SYDVKM. V lost 3 bases and J 4 bases, leaving 10 bases between the germline ends. Sequences were obtained from peripheral blood. This sequence was found in a man in his sixties with COVID-19, enrolled during active disease. The J gene is TRBJ1-5, the V gene TRBV28, with a possible D match to TRBD1 (6 bases). CDR3 nucleotide sequence: TGTGCCAGCAGTTTGGGGGCCCAGAATCAGCCCCAGCATTTT. Protein: CASSLGAQNQPQHF.